This record looks at one T cell receptor (beta chain) sequence and its context. The source of the sample is a study of blood T cell repertoires in COVID-19. Enrollment of patients from Seattle took place during active infection, with longitudinal follow-up. As handled by the study authors: How many nucleated cells were present was estimated from reference gene primer amplification. Repertoires were generated with immunoSEQ multiplex PCR, while TCRdb's copy carries only in-frame clones and drops some. V and J calls and clone size follow that table, whereas D and trimming were derived from the DNA. The sample has under 400,000 clones, roughly 90% seen once. The receptor's source is a woman aged 25 to 45 with COVID-19, enrolled during active disease. The sequenced sample was peripheral blood.

The CDR3 sequence is CASSEGVTGVLREAFF. The CDR3 nucleotides read TGTGCCAGCAGCGAAGGGGTCACGGGGGTTCTACGTGAAGCTTTCTTT. The rearrangement links TRBV25-1 to TRBJ1-1; weak D call: TRBD1 (5 bases). CDR1 and CDR2 from the germline V gene are MGHDK and SYGVNS. There are 16 residues in the CDR3. The germline V and J ends were trimmed by 6 bases and 7 bases, with 24 bases remaining between them. The variable domain in full, with the rest retrieved from reference TRBV25-1 and TRBJ1-1, is EADIYQTPRYLVIGTGKKITLECSQTMGHDKMYWYQQDPGMELHLIHYSYGVNSTEKGDLSSESTVSRIRTEHFPLTLESARPSHTSQYLCASSEGVTGVLREAFFGQGTRLTVV.